The present T cell receptor (beta chain) was sequenced within a study of CXCR3-negative and CXCR3-positive naive CD8 T cells. General study results and limits: Memory, not naive, CXCR3-negative and CXCR3-positive cells differed in TRBV-TRBJ usage.

5' RACE that incorporated UMI labels was used to prepare the TRB cDNA libraries. Reprocessing the 5' RACE reads, TCRdb reports a single entry for every CDR3 protein and omits DNA. In total, the table holds over 35,000 distinct CDR3 sequences. Note on this clonotype: Its matching antigen is unknown.

Germline CDR1 and CDR2: SQVTM and ANQGSEA. CDR3 length equals 15 residues. The source of this sequence is a human donor in good health. Some clones in this sample may be carry-over from other donors' samples. The rearrangement uses TRBV29-1 and TRBJ2-5; the TCRdb D gene call, TRBD1, has no DNA to confirm it. The specimen sequenced was naive CXCR3- CD8+ T cells from blood. Subset noted: CD45RO-CCR7+CD27+CD95- naive CD8+ T cells lacking CXCR3 (TNR3-). The CDR3 protein is CSVEDPDREFETQYF. Full variable domain (outside the CDR3, taken from reference TRBV29-1 and TRBJ2-5): SAVISQKPSRDICQRGTSLTIQCQVDSQVTMMFWYRQQPGQSLTLIATANQGSEATYESGFVIDKFPISRPNLTFSTLTVSNMSPEDSSIYLCSVEDPDREFETQYFGPGTRLLVL.